This TCR beta chain is from a study of shared clonotypes between healthy human individuals. TCRdb's table, derived via immunoSEQ multiplex PCR, lists solely in-frame clones and lacks some. Counted here are about 2.4 million clones, around 94% occurring once; the ten biggest clones make up under 0.15%. Overall study results and limits: A reduction in generation probabilities was seen for non-shared clonotypes relative to those shared by all four donors. Sequencing depth was expected to affect clonotype sharing among donors.

Germline CDR1 and CDR2: SNHLY and FYNNEI. The CDR3 runs to 15 residues. Germline trimming cut 8 bases from V and 0 bases from J; bases unmatched to any gene: 5. As regards this clone: Its antigen is unidentified.

The chain is built from TRBV2 and TRBJ2-2; 8 bases map to TRBD2. This clonotype originated in a man aged 18 to 35 in good health. Sequenced: naive CD4+ T cells sorted from blood. Documented subset: CD45RA+ positively selected. In nucleotides, the CDR3 is TGTGCCAGCGGCAAGACTAGCGCGAACACCGGGGAGCTGTTTTTT. It specifies CASGKTSANTGELFF.